This TCR beta chain was sequenced during a study of T-cell memory formation after mild COVID-19 (dated by TCRdb to about 2021). About the study as a whole: Most TCR sequence clusters were specific to one of the two donors. The cohort was made up of two young adult volunteers, one female and one male, who were previously healthy. In a couple of donors, T-cell clones that expanded and contracted after mild COVID-19 were followed by sequencing TCRalpha and TCRbeta repertoires longitudinally. What the research found in general, with its limitations: Balanced CD4/CD8 phenotypes were observed for clones contracting from day 15 to 85, whereas a bias towards CD4+ was observed for a second wave of clones expanding from day 15 to 37. Contracting CD4+ clones were located mainly in the CM and EM memory subsets, whereas CD8+ clones were found to be enriched in EMRA. Some responding clones were detected in pre-infection memory, which suggested that pre-existing cross-reactive memory T cells had joined the SARS-CoV-2 response. Only two mild cases were covered in the study, and larger cohorts including severe cases with pre-infection samples were considered necessary. SARS-CoV-2 specificity of the second-wave clones peaking on day 37 was not confirmed.

The sample holds a few counts of this clonotype. Its antigen remains unidentified. No much larger clone exists at a distance of one base, and base qualities are not known. PBMCs were isolated by Ficoll-Paque density gradient centrifugation. The CDR3 runs 16 residues from the cysteine to the phenylalanine. The CDR3 DNA has 48 bases and is translated from base 1. V is reduced by 0 bases and J by 2 bases, leaving a spacing of 15 bases between them. Taken from the germline V gene, the CDR1 and CDR2 loops are SGHRS and YFSETQ. Sequenced on an Illumina NovaSeq 6000. TCRalpha and TCRbeta cDNA libraries were built by 5'RACE with constant-segment primers, adding sample barcodes and unique molecular identifiers. RNA was extracted from every sample with Trizol reagent. Amplification of the libraries took two PCR steps, and the second step added a second sample barcode plus Illumina TruSeq adapters. Sequencing of libraries was performed on an Illumina NovaSeq with 2 x 150 bp paired-end reads. In the authors' own workflow: The reads were demultiplexed and collapsed into UMI-guided consensus sequences using migec v1.2.7. Using mixcr v2.1.11, UMI consensuses were aligned to TRA and TRB V and J templates and then assembled into clonotypes. A clonotype was counted as expanded or contracted only when both edgeR and NoisET called the clonotype significant, with the noise models trained on biological replicates. For edgeR calls, the cutoffs were a false discovery rate-adjusted p below 0.01 and a log2 fold-change threshold of 1. PCA with hierarchical clustering of max-normalized trajectories of the 1000 most abundant clonotypes was used as exploratory dynamics analysis. Each responding clone was given a CD4 or CD8 phenotype based on the CD4+ and CD8+ repertoires, which had been sequenced separately. In TCRdb, the public reads were trimmed at Q25 with fastp and aligned with MiXCR, with productive beta chains retained. All rows with the same CDR3 protein become a single entry with the most common DNA and genes. The V and J calls and clone size come from TCRdb's table, not from the authors' own analysis. Across this sample there are 470,000 or so distinct CDR3 sequences, with approximately 20% seen only once. The top ten hold approximately 8.1% of the sample.

The sequence joins TRBV5-1 to TRBJ2-7; no D gene is confidently identified. The material sequenced was PBMCs or a T cell subset sorted from them (not recorded which). This receptor was identified in an adult woman who had mild COVID-19 (a few samples of this study predate the infection). The sample titles of this study are shuffled in the database, so cell type and time point are left out; the donor was told from shared clones. The sequence in DNA is TGCGCCAGCAGCTTGGCCTCGGACGGATTCCCCTACGAGCAGTACTTC. Translated, this gives CASSLASDGFPYEQYF.